These 30 T cell receptor beta chains share one sample of origin, sequenced in a study of glioma-infiltrating T cells after dendritic cell vaccination (dated by TCRdb to about 2016). The method was the immunoSEQ multiplex PCR assay. TCRdb provides this immuneACCESS table in a form limited to in-frame rearrangements. Some clones are lacking; in checked studies, under half of them reflect an unresolved V gene, and why the rest are absent is not known. Here the sample has 75,000 to 100,000 clones; 79% occur a single time. Over 5% of the sample rests with the top ten. Sequencing used blood, obtained before dendritic cell vaccination. These receptors all come from a human donor with glioblastoma.

In nucleotides, the CDR3 is TGTGCCAGCAGAACCTTAGCGGGGCACACCGGGGAGCTGTTTTTT. Translation gives CASRTLAGHTGELFF. V usage is TRBV6-5 and J usage is TRBJ2-2, with 8 positions matching TRBD2. V shed 6 bases, J shed 3 bases, and the junction held 6 bases outside the gene matches. The CDR3 loop spans 15 amino acids. CDR1 MNHEY and CDR2 SVGAGI come from the germline V gene.

V and J are TRBV6-1 and TRBJ1-5; no clear D. The CDR3 runs 15 residues. Germline-derived CDR1 and CDR2 are MNHNS and SASEGT. V lost 6 bases to trimming and J lost 2 bases, with 14 bases between them. The CDR3, as DNA: TGTGCCAGCAGGGTGACTGGGAGTGGCAATCAGCCCCAGCATTTT. Translation gives CASRVTGSGNQPQHF.

This chain joins TRBV27 and TRBJ1-6, with D possibly being TRBD1 (5 bases). V lost 6 bases to trimming and J lost 5 bases, with 11 bases between them. The germline gives CDR1 MNHEY, CDR2 SMNVEV (reference sequence). The CDR3 loop spans 14 amino acids. The CDR3 DNA reads as TGTGCCAGCAGGGGCAGGGCCGATAATTCACCCCTCCACTTT. As protein: CASRGRADNSPLHF.

V usage is TRBV5-1 and J usage is TRBJ1-6; D might be TRBD1 (5 bases). V was cut by 6 bases and J by 9 bases, with 22 bases left in between. The CDR3 is 16 residues long. The germline CDR1 and CDR2 sequences are SGHRS and YFSETQ. Here the CDR3 DNA reads TGCGCCAGCAACAGACCGGCGGCAGGGTCGGGTTCACCCCTCCACTTT. This sequence encodes CASNRPAAGSGSPLHF.

The chain is built from TRBV6-1 and TRBJ1-6, with TRBD1 as a possible D gene (5 bases). This CDR3 contains 14 residues. The germline CDR1 and CDR2 sequences are MNHNS and SASEGT. Trimming left V 6 bases short and J 9 bases short, with 15 bases between. CDR3 residues: CASSETGAGSPLHF. The CDR3 coding sequence is TGTGCCAGCAGCGAAACAGGTGCCGGTTCACCCCTCCACTTT.

The chain uses TRBV21-1 and TRBJ1-5. TRBV21-1 is shown as a pseudogene. This CDR3 is 20 amino acids long. CDR3 region: CASSKALEGARTQPYQPQHF. The CDR3 nucleotides are TGTGCCAGCAGCAAAGCCCTCGAGGGCGCGAGAACCCAGCCATATCAGCCCCAGCATTTT.

V usage is TRBV27 and J usage is TRBJ1-1; no firm D call. Germline V lookup: CDR1 MNHEY, CDR2 SMNVEV (reference sequence). The germline V and J ends were trimmed by 5 bases and 0 bases, with 10 bases remaining between them. The CDR3 runs to 14 residues. The CDR3 DNA reads as TGTGCCAGCAGTCCCACATTCCTGAACACTGAAGCTTTCTTT. Translating gives CASSPTFLNTEAFF.

This rearrangement joins TRBV2 to TRBJ1-4; maybe TRBD1 (5 bases). The germline V gene has CDR1 SNHLY and CDR2 FYNNEI. This CDR3 has 14 amino acids. V was clipped by 3 bases and J by 1 base, with 6 bases between them. The CDR3 region is CASSEQGTNEKLFF. The CDR3 DNA reads TGTGCCAGCAGTGAGCAGGGAACTAATGAAAAACTGTTTTTT.

V gene TRBV6-5 combines with J gene TRBJ2-1, with D perhaps TRBD1 (5 bases). Germline V gene data show CDR1 as MNHEY and CDR2 as SVGAGI. V was pared by 6 bases and J by 5 bases, with 14 bases between. The CDR3 sequence is 14 residues long. In DNA, the CDR3 is TGTGCCAGCAGCCCCGTTGGGGCCCACAATGAGCAGTTCTTC. Translating it yields CASSPVGAHNEQFF.

J is TRBJ2-1 and V is TRBV4-1; 8 bases are a match to TRBD2. CDR3 length equals 16 residues. CDR1 is MGHRA and CDR2 is YSYEKL in the germline V gene. Losses at the gene ends were 1 base for V and 7 bases for J; bases not matched to a gene: 9. CDR3 nucleotide sequence: TGCGCCAGCAGCCAAGCCGGGACTAGAGTCCTAAATGAGCAGTTCTTC. Residues: CASSQAGTRVLNEQFF.

The chain uses TRBV12-5 and TRBJ2-3, with 9 nucleotides matching TRBD1. The germline V gene has CDR1 LGHNT and CDR2 FRNRAP. CDR3 length: 13 residues. Trimming cost V 10 bases and J 4 bases; bases outside gene matches: 6. This chain's CDR3 is CATPGQGPDTQYF. DNA of the CDR3: TGTGCTACTCCGGGACAGGGACCAGATACGCAGTATTTT. Looking up the rest from reference TRBV12-5 and TRBJ2-3 gives the full variable domain: DARVTQTPRHKVTEMGQEVTMRCQPILGHNTVFWYRQTMMQGLELLAYFRNRAPLDDSGMPKDRFSAEMPDATLATLKIQPSEPRDSAVYFCATPGQGPDTQYFGPGTRLTVL.

V usage is TRBV6-5 and J usage is TRBJ2-1, with 12 bases identical to TRBD2. Germline V CDR1 and CDR2: MNHEY, SVGAGI. With 4 bases clipped from V and 9 bases from J, the junction kept 7 bases outside the gene matches. CDR3 length equals 15 residues. In DNA, the CDR3 is TGTGCCAGCAGTTCTCTAGCGGGAGGGCTGGTTGAGCAGTTCTTC. It specifies CASSSLAGGLVEQFF.

As concerns this clone: Other nucleotide sequences from this sample produce the same CDR3. This chain connects TRBV30 to TRBJ2-6; 8 positions match TRBD2. The CDR3 extends over 18 amino acids. V lost 2 bases, J lost 6 bases, and 15 bases stayed unmatched. Germline lookup yields CDR1 GTSNPN and CDR2 SVGIG (reference sequence). DNA of the CDR3: TGTGCCTGGAGTTCGAAACTGGCGGGGGGACGGATGGCCAACGTCCTGACTTTC. Translated, it gives CAWSSKLAGGRMANVLTF.

About this clone itself: Other DNA sequences within the sample encode an identical CDR3. The V call is TRBV10-3, the J call TRBJ1-2, with D perhaps matching TRBD1 (6 bases). The CDR3 runs to 14 residues. With 8 bases removed from V and 2 bases from J, the gap between germline ends came to 15 bases. Germline V gene sequence: CDR1 ENHRY, CDR2 SYGVKD. This CDR3 reads CAIPEGGPNYGYTF. CDR3 bases: TGTGCCATCCCCGAGGGGGGGCCCAACTATGGCTACACCTTC.

This clone was seen only a few times. CDR3 residues: CASSLGFGTGLDNEQFF. In DNA form, the CDR3 reads TGTGCCAGCAGCCTTGGGTTTGGGACAGGGTTGGACAATGAGCAGTTCTTC. The V call is TRBV7-9, the J call TRBJ2-1, with TRBD1 matching 9 bases. This CDR3 region has 17 residues. In germline, CDR1 is SEHNR, CDR2 FQNEAQ (reference sequence). V shed 5 bases, J shed 5 bases, and the junction held 13 bases outside the gene matches.

J is TRBJ2-7 and V is TRBV29-1; 10 nucleotides agree with TRBD2. Losses at the gene ends were 6 bases for V and 5 bases for J; bases not matched to a gene: 16. The CDR3 runs 16 residues. Per germline, CDR1 SQVTM and CDR2 ANQGSEA. The CDR3 DNA is TGCAGCGTCGCCTTCTCTTCAGCGGGAGGGCCTCACGAGCAGTACTTC. Translated, it gives CSVAFSSAGGPHEQYF.

V usage is TRBV7-3 and J usage is TRBJ1-1; D remains unclear. In germline, CDR1 is SGHTA, CDR2 FQGTGA. The CDR3 loop spans 14 amino acids. Trimming took 5 bases from V and 6 from J, leaving 16 bases between them. The CDR3 loop reads CASSPRRGGPEAFF. CDR3 in DNA: TGTGCCAGCAGCCCCCGTAGAGGCGGTCCTGAAGCTTTCTTT. The entire variable domain, with the rest obtained from reference TRBV7-3 and TRBJ1-1, is as follows: GAGVSQTPSNKVTEKGKYVELRCDPISGHTALYWYRQSLGQGPEFLIYFQGTGAADDSGLPNDRFFAVRPEGSVSTLKIQRTERGDSAVYLCASSPRRGGPEAFFGQGTRLTVV.

The chain recombines TRBV11-2 with TRBJ2-7, with D possibly TRBD1 on 6 matching bases. The CDR3 sequence is 16 residues long. Germline V gene lookup returns CDR1 SGHAT and CDR2 FQNNGV. V dropped 4 bases and J dropped 2 bases, with 18 bases sitting between them. The CDR3 reads CASSSKGWGRAYEQYF. For the CDR3, the DNA is TGTGCCAGCAGCTCCAAAGGGTGGGGGCGCGCCTACGAGCAGTACTTC.

A few counts support this clone. The chain recombines TRBV19 with TRBJ2-1; possibly TRBD2 for D (6 bases). With 5 bases removed from V and 4 bases from J, the gap between germline ends came to 12 bases. This CDR3 has 14 residues. Germline lookup yields CDR1 LNHDA and CDR2 SQIVND (reference sequence). This CDR3 is CASSSRDLYNEQFF. The CDR3 coding sequence is TGTGCCAGTAGTTCCCGGGACTTATACAATGAGCAGTTCTTC. Together with reference TRBV19 and TRBJ2-1, the CDR3 gives the full variable domain: DGGITQSPKYLFRKEGQNVTLSCEQNLNHDAMYWYRQDPGQGLRLIYYSQIVNDFQKGDIAEGYSVSREKKESFPLTVTSAQKNPTAFYLCASSSRDLYNEQFFGPGTRLTVL.

This chain links TRBV6-1 with TRBJ1-1; a possible D gene is TRBD1 (6 bases). Trimming took 3 bases from V and 0 from J, leaving 17 bases between them. CDR1 MNHNS and CDR2 SASEGT come from the germline V gene. The CDR3 covers 17 residues. CDR3 region: CASSEVYGGALNTEAFF. The CDR3 region has the DNA TGTGCCAGCAGTGAGGTCTACGGGGGGGCCTTGAACACTGAAGCTTTCTTT.

The J gene is TRBJ2-1, the V gene TRBV19; TRBD2 agrees at 15 bases. The ends lost 3 bases at V and 9 bases at J; junction bases unmatched: 9. Germline assignment: CDR1 LNHDA and CDR2 SQIVND (reference sequence). The CDR3 contains 17 residues. For the CDR3, the DNA is TGTGCCAGTAGTATGGACCTTGGACTAGCGGGAGGGATTGAGCAGTTCTTC. It is translated as CASSMDLGLAGGIEQFF. The complete variable domain, with remaining parts taken from reference TRBV19 and TRBJ2-1, reads DGGITQSPKYLFRKEGQNVTLSCEQNLNHDAMYWYRQDPGQGLRLIYYSQIVNDFQKGDIAEGYSVSREKKESFPLTVTSAQKNPTAFYLCASSMDLGLAGGIEQFFGPGTRLTVL.

The J gene is TRBJ2-2, the V gene TRBV10-3; 7 bases fit TRBD1. The CDR3 totals 14 residues. Trimming at V came to 6 bases and at J to 1 base, leaving 2 bases not matched to a gene. Per the germline V gene, CDR1 is ENHRY and CDR2 is SYGVKD. CDR3 region: CAIRDRLNTGELFF. The CDR3 region has the DNA TGTGCCATCAGGGACAGGCTGAACACCGGGGAGCTGTTTTTT.

This sequence joins TRBV6-1 and TRBJ1-2; the match to TRBD1 covers 7 bases. CDR1 MNHNS and CDR2 SASEGT come from the germline V gene. CDR3 length: 16 residues. Trimming removed 4 bases from V and 4 bases from J; junction bases left unmatched: 12. This chain's CDR3 is CASSGALAGGFYGYTF. CDR3 sequence (DNA): TGTGCCAGCAGTGGAGCGTTGGCAGGGGGGTTCTATGGCTACACCTTC.

The chain recombines TRBV12-5 with TRBJ2-1; 11 positions match TRBD1. V trimming: 1 base; J trimming: 8 bases; junction bases outside the gene matches: 4. CDR1 and CDR2 (germline): LGHNT, FRNRAP. The CDR3 consists of 15 residues. The chain's CDR3 is CASGLGGQGADEQFF. The CDR3 DNA reads TGTGCTAGTGGTTTGGGCGGACAGGGGGCGGATGAGCAGTTCTTC.

This chain uses TRBV21-1 with TRBJ1-5. TRBV21-1 is shown as a pseudogene. CDR3 length equals 12 residues. This CDR3 reads CASTLPDQPQHF. CDR3 DNA: TGTGCCAGCACCCTACCTGATCAGCCCCAGCATTTT.

The rearrangement joins TRBV7-2 to TRBJ2-1; TRBD2 aligns across 7 bases. Looked up from germline, CDR1 is SGHTA and CDR2 is FQGNSA. Unmatched junction bases numbered 6, after V lost 1 base and J lost 12 bases. This CDR3 is built from 13 residues. CDR3 in amino acids: CASSLGRESPQFF. The DNA of the CDR3 is TGTGCCAGCAGCTTAGGGCGGGAGTCCCCGCAGTTCTTC.

CDR3 in amino acids: CAWSGSEEQFF. The CDR3 bases are TGTGCCTGGAGTGGTAGCGAAGAGCAGTTCTTC. The chain joins TRBV30 to TRBJ2-1; possible D gene TRBD2, 5 bases. V was shortened by 1 base and J by 10 bases, with 8 bases between the two germline ends. The CDR3 extends over 11 amino acids. In germline, CDR1 is GTSNPN, CDR2 SVGIG (reference sequence).

The chain has TRBV2 and TRBJ1-2; 9 nucleotides align to TRBD1. The CDR3 length is 13 residues. V was clipped by 5 bases and J by 4 bases; unmatched bases: 2. Germline V CDR1 and CDR2: SNHLY, FYNNEI. The chain's CDR3 is CASSTGGIYGYTF. In DNA, the CDR3 is TGTGCCAGCAGTACAGGGGGCATCTATGGCTACACCTTC.

The chain has TRBV19 and TRBJ2-3; 11 bases are a match to TRBD2. The ends lost 4 bases at V and 1 base at J; junction bases unmatched: 7. The CDR3 covers 17 residues. Germline V gene data show CDR1 as LNHDA and CDR2 as SQIVND (reference sequence). Here the CDR3 DNA reads TGTGCCAGTAGTAGTCTAGCGGGAGGTGTAGGCACAGATACGCAGTATTTT. This gives the protein CASSSLAGGVGTDTQYF. The complete variable domain, with remaining parts taken from reference TRBV19 and TRBJ2-3, reads DGGITQSPKYLFRKEGQNVTLSCEQNLNHDAMYWYRQDPGQGLRLIYYSQIVNDFQKGDIAEGYSVSREKKESFPLTVTSAQKNPTAFYLCASSSLAGGVGTDTQYFGPGTRLTVL.

The V and J genes are TRBV25-1 and TRBJ2-3; maybe TRBD2 (6 bases). The CDR3 sequence is 17 residues long. Germline V CDR1 and CDR2: MGHDK, SYGVNS. The V end lost 3 bases, the J end lost 3 bases, and 19 bases lay between the germline ends. In DNA form, the CDR3 reads TGTGCCAGCAGTGATCCTCCCACGGGACGGGGGACAGATACGCAGTATTTT. Protein: CASSDPPTGRGTDTQYF.